The sequence of this T cell receptor beta chain was determined in a study of response to subunit inactivated influenza vaccine. General observations from the study: Researchers suggested that each seasonal influenza vaccination recruits few new T cells.

Germline V gives CDR1 SSHAT, CDR2 FNYEAQ (reference sequence). The CDR3 spans 14 residues. As regards this clonotype: Its antigen is not identified.

TCRdb re-called the RT-PCR reads with MiXCR, one entry per CDR3 protein. The sample includes around 750,000 distinct CDR3 sequences, about 20% of them seen just once. The origin of this receptor is a middle-aged man who received an inactivated influenza vaccine. The sample was PBMCs from blood, taken more than 4 days after vaccination. The rearrangement joins TRBV7-7 to TRBJ2-5; possibly TRBD1 for D (5 bases). In DNA form, the CDR3 reads TGTGCTAGCCGCTTGGGCAGGGAAAGTGAGACCCAGTACTTC. This gives the protein CASRLGRESETQYF.